This TCR beta chain was captured in a study of beta chain features in type 1 diabetes. Expressed TCRB transcripts were sequenced because the isolated RNA had all been reverse transcribed beforehand. Some 3.3 million reads was the average for naive, central memory and regulatory T cell samples. Libraries were prepared by immunoSEQ multiplex PCR; TCRdb keeps only in-frame clonotypes and omits some of them. The sample comprises about 470,000 clones, about 30% of which are singletons, and around 0.065% rests with the top ten. The sequenced sample consisted of naive CD4+ T cells from blood. The receptor's source is a man younger than 35 in good health.

The chain's CDR3 is CASSPVGEGEQYF. In nucleotides, the CDR3 is TGTGCCAGCTCACCTGTCGGGGAGGGCGAGCAGTACTTC. The rearrangement links TRBV18 to TRBJ2-7; 7 positions agree with TRBD2. The CDR3 sequence is 13 residues long. CDR1 and CDR2 (germline): KGHSH, LQKENI. V dropped 3 bases and J dropped 6; count of bases not matched to a gene: 5.